The clone carrying this T cell receptor (beta chain) was counted ten times or more. Its antigen is not known. This CDR3 has 14 amino acids. V was shortened by 4 bases and J by 5 bases, with 14 bases between the two germline ends. Germline V CDR1 and CDR2: KGHSH, LQKENI. The sample originates from a study of identical twins. Whole-study findings and limits: Memory repertoires showed no such pattern, whereas abundant cord blood beta clonotypes carried fewer insertions.

Through template switching, a universal primer site was introduced, and the cDNA contained unique molecular identifiers. TCRdb called the 5' RACE reads again in MiXCR, with one record for every CDR3 protein. Altogether approximately 94,000 distinct CDR3 sequences are present, about 6.1% being singletons, with the ten largest covering around 12%. This sequence was found in a woman between 45 and 60 years old in good health. What was sequenced was memory T cells sorted from blood. The V call is TRBV18, the J call TRBJ2-5; no clear D gene. CDR3 region: CASSRSGGVETQYF. CDR3 DNA: TGTGCCAGCTCACGTTCGGGTGGAGTCGAGACCCAGTACTTC.